Below, 25 T cell receptor beta chains from the same sample are listed, as sequenced in a study of blood T cells in healthy people across ages. A second PCR of about 6 to 12 cycles used a sample-barcoded 5' primer and a J-beta primer mix. MiXCR, run by TCRdb on the 5' RACE reads, gives a single entry per CDR3 protein. Altogether approximately 900,000 distinct CDR3 sequences are present, about 28% being singletons, with the ten largest covering roughly 10%. These data were likewise used in another study, on T cells of mothers and their children.

What was sequenced was blood. These TCRs come from a woman aged 40 to 50 in good health.

This clonotype was detected many times. The chain recombines TRBV10-3 with TRBJ1-2, with 11 bases that match TRBD1. Germline V lookup: CDR1 ENHRY, CDR2 SYGVKD. The CDR3 is 16 residues long. V shed 10 bases, J shed 2 bases, and the junction held 12 bases outside the gene matches. The CDR3 coding sequence is TGTGCCACCTTGAAGGCGGGGACAGGGGGGAACTATGGCTACACCTTC. It specifies CATLKAGTGGNYGYTF.

In this sample, this clonotype turned up many times. The rearrangement joins TRBV27 to TRBJ2-5; 9 bases agree with TRBD2. Germline CDR1 is MNHEY and CDR2 is SMNVEV (reference sequence). The CDR3 contains 15 residues. V shed 2 bases and J 5 bases; nucleotides not matched to a gene: 6. CDR3 nucleotides: TGTGCCAGCAGTTTAGCGGGGGGGCCTCAGGAGACCCAGTACTTC. Translating gives CASSLAGGPQETQYF.

The chain has TRBV7-3 and TRBJ2-1; no clear D. The end of the DNA fits TRBJ2-7 better, so the J call may be wrong. Germline V gene data show CDR1 as SGHTA and CDR2 as FQGTGA. The length of the CDR3 is 17 residues. In DNA, the CDR3 is TGTGCCAGCAGCTTAACCCCTCAGGTAGGCTCCTACAATGAGCAGTACTTC. This translates into CASSLTPQVGSYNEQYF.

This clonotype was recorded a few times. An end of the junction differs from the germline gene, which may be a read error. This sequence joins TRBV3-1 and TRBJ2-5, with TRBD2 matching 8 bases. The CDR3 totals 14 residues. Germline CDR1 LGHDT, CDR2 YNNKEL (reference sequence). CDR3 sequence: CTSSVTSRRGEQYF. As DNA, the CDR3 is TGTACCAGCAGCGTAACCTCCAGGCGGGGGGAGCAGTACTTC.

This clonotype has a count of ten or more. The rearrangement uses TRBV7-2 and TRBJ2-1; D not certain. The CDR3 length is 16 residues. Germline assignment: CDR1 SGHTA and CDR2 FQGNSA. V was pared by 1 base and J by 7 bases, with 17 bases between. CDR3 DNA sequence: TGTGCCAGCAGCTTAGTAACGACTTTCGGTGGGAATGAGCAGTTCTTC. It specifies CASSLVTTFGGNEQFF.

Remarks on this clonotype: A read error may produce the germline difference seen at one junction end. The chain is built from TRBV28 and TRBJ2-3; no definite D call. The CDR3 sequence is 13 residues long. Germline CDR1 is MDHEN and CDR2 is SYDVKM. The DNA of the CDR3 is TGTGCCTGCAGTTTATATTACGGAGATACGCAGTATTTT. Translation gives CACSLYYGDTQYF.

The genes are TRBV28 and TRBJ1-2; 7 bases agree with TRBD1. Germline lookup yields CDR1 MDHEN and CDR2 SYDVKM. V lost 7 bases to trimming and J lost 8 bases; unmatched junction nucleotides: 10. CDR3 size: 13 residues. In DNA form, the CDR3 reads TGTGCCAGCATCGCCACAGGGGTGGGCGGCTACACCTTC. It is translated as CASIATGVGGYTF.

This clonotype occurred many times. The J gene is TRBJ1-4, the V gene TRBV7-8; D unresolved. Germline V gene lookup returns CDR1 SGHVS and CDR2 FQNEAQ. V was trimmed by 0 bases and J by 0 bases, leaving 11 bases between them. The CDR3 is 17 residues long. The CDR3 sequence: CASSLADRAATNEKLFF. DNA of the CDR3: TGTGCCAGCAGCTTAGCAGATCGGGCAGCAACTAATGAAAAACTGTTTTTT.

This clonotype was seen ten or more times. The chain uses TRBV5-1 and TRBJ1-4; possibly TRBD1 for D (6 bases). Germline CDR1 SGHRS, CDR2 YFSETQ. This CDR3 has 15 amino acids. V was clipped by 0 bases and J by 4 bases, with 10 bases between them. CDR3 nucleotides: TGCGCCAGCAGCTTGGCACCAGGGGTTAATGAAAAACTGTTTTTT. Translated, it gives CASSLAPGVNEKLFF.

This clonotype was seen a few times. The chain has TRBV5-1 and TRBJ1-6; 8 bases are shared with TRBD1. The length of the CDR3 is 15 residues. With V trimmed by 4 bases and J by 7 bases, 7 bases remained unmatched. In germline, CDR1 is SGHRS, CDR2 YFSETQ. The DNA for the CDR3 is TGCGCCAGCAGCGAAATACAGGGGGAGAATTCACCCCTCCACTTT. This codes for CASSEIQGENSPLHF.

This clonotype was observed a few times. V is TRBV25-1 and J is TRBJ2-3; D unresolved. The germline gives CDR1 MGHDK, CDR2 SYGVNS. V was pared by 3 bases and J by 0 bases, with 16 bases between. The CDR3 contains 17 residues. The CDR3 loop reads CASSDPGRAASTDTQYF. CDR3 nucleotide sequence: TGTGCCAGCAGTGACCCCGGACGGGCGGCTAGCACAGATACGCAGTATTTT.

J is TRBJ1-2 and V is TRBV7-9; TRBD1 matches 8 bases. The CDR3 runs to 14 residues. From germline, CDR1 is SEHNR and CDR2 FQNEAQ (reference sequence). The J segment lost 2 bases and the V segment lost 7 bases, leaving 6 bases of the junction unmatched. The CDR3 DNA follows: TGTGCCAGCACCAGGGGACAGGAAAACTATGGCTACACCTTC. Translating gives CASTRGQENYGYTF.

This clonotype was counted a few times. The CDR3 sequence: CASSGGSQETQYF. CDR3 coding DNA: TGTGCCAGCAGCGGCGGGAGCCAAGAGACCCAGTACTTC. V usage is TRBV7-3 and J usage is TRBJ2-5; TRBD2 aligns across 7 bases. The CDR3 has 13 amino acids. V gave up 5 bases and J gave up 1 base; unmatched junction bases: 1. Germline CDR1 is SGHTA and CDR2 is FQGTGA.

The gene calls are TRBV28 and TRBJ2-7; D is perhaps TRBD1 (5 bases). This CDR3 has 12 residues. V gave up 5 bases and J gave up 3 bases, with 8 bases separating them. Germline V CDR1 and CDR2: MDHEN, SYDVKM. CDR3 coding DNA: TGTGCCAGCAGTAGACAGTACTACGAGCAGTACTTC. Translation gives CASSRQYYEQYF. Complete variable domain (other parts from reference TRBV28 and TRBJ2-7): DVKVTQSSRYLVKRTGEKVFLECVQDMDHENMFWYRQDPGLGLRLIYFSYDVKMKEKGDIPEGYSVSREKKERFSLILESASTNQTSMYLCASSRQYYEQYFGPGTRLTVT.

Remarks on this clonotype: Given a much more abundant clone one base away, this may be a read error. The V and J genes are TRBV7-2 and TRBJ2-5; D is ambiguous. Germline V gene sequence: CDR1 SGHTA, CDR2 FQGNSA. The CDR3 is 13 amino acids. CDR3 nucleotide sequence: TGTGCCAGCAGCTCGAGGTCTGGAGAGGCCCAGTACTTC. The encoded protein is CASSSRSGEAQYF.

As to this clonotype: A much larger clone is a single base away; this may be a read error. This chain connects TRBV20-1 to TRBJ1-2; perhaps TRBD1 as D (5 bases). CDR3 length: 15 residues. V shed 5 bases and J shed 2 bases, with 18 bases lying between them. Germline CDR1 is DFQATT and CDR2 is SNEGSKA (reference sequence). CDR3 DNA: TGCAGTGCTGGAAGTGGGGGGGGGATGAACTATGGCTACACCTTC. This translates into CSAGSGGGMNYGYTF.

The table lists this clonotype with a few counts. The chain combines TRBV14 with TRBJ2-1, with 7 bases lining up with TRBD2. The CDR3 sequence is 19 residues long. Germline loops: CDR1 SGHDN, CDR2 FVKESK. Trimming cost V 4 bases and J 8 bases; bases outside gene matches: 23. The CDR3 region is CASSRGLSGRELGRYEQFF. CDR3 in DNA: TGTGCCAGCAGCCGCGGTCTCAGTGGGCGGGAGTTGGGTCGATATGAGCAGTTCTTC.

As regards this clonotype: Being one base from a much bigger clone, this may be a read error. The rearrangement links TRBV27 to TRBJ2-4; 9 bases are a match to TRBD1. The J call may not be correct, given that the DNA end is closer to TRBJ2-7. Germline assignment: CDR1 MNHEY and CDR2 SMNVEV (reference sequence). This CDR3 region has 15 residues. For the CDR3, the DNA is TGTGCCAGCTCCCGGACAGGGGACCATTCCTACGAGCAGTACTTC. Its translation: CASSRTGDHSYEQYF.

This clonotype came up a few times. One junction end disagrees with the germline gene, perhaps due to a read error. CDR3 nucleotides: TGTGTCAGCAGTCCGACAGGGGGCGCGTACGAGCAGTACTTC. It translates to CVSSPTGGAYEQYF. The chain has TRBV28 and TRBJ2-7; 10 bases map to TRBD1. Germline assignment: CDR1 MDHEN and CDR2 SYDVKM. The CDR3 totals 14 residues.

This clonotype was picked up many times. The gene calls are TRBV29-1 and TRBJ2-5; TRBD1 might be the D (5 bases). The V gene's germline CDR1 is SQVTM and CDR2 ANQGSEA. The CDR3 has 12 amino acids. Trimming shortened V by 3 bases and J by 4 bases, and 9 bases separated the two germline ends. Here the CDR3 reads CSVEQGLETQYF. The CDR3 region has the DNA TGCAGCGTTGAGCAGGGATTAGAGACCCAGTACTTC.

For this clonotype: A read error may produce the germline difference seen at one junction end. The chain couples TRBV24-1 to TRBJ1-2; perhaps TRBD1 as D (6 bases). Germline loops: CDR1 KGHDR, CDR2 SFDVKD. This CDR3 contains 13 residues. The DNA for the CDR3 is TGTGTCACCAGTGAGCCTGGACAGAGTGGCTACACCTTC. Amino acids: CVTSEPGQSGYTF.

The chain is built from TRBV5-1 and TRBJ2-3, with 12 bases aligning to TRBD2. This CDR3 is 17 amino acids long. With V trimmed by 4 bases and J by 4 bases, 10 bases remained unmatched. Germline V lookup: CDR1 SGHRS, CDR2 YFSETQ. The DNA of the CDR3 is TGCGCCAGCAGCCCCGCCCTAGCGGGGGGGCTGGCAGATACGCAGTATTTT. Amino acid sequence: CASSPALAGGLADTQYF.

The table lists this clonotype with a few counts. This rearrangement joins TRBV5-1 to TRBJ2-5; 7 bases fit TRBD2. Germline trimming cut 0 bases from V and 3 bases from J; bases unmatched to any gene: 5. Looked up from germline, CDR1 is SGHRS and CDR2 is YFSETQ. CDR3 length: 15 amino acids. The CDR3 DNA reads as TGCGCCAGCAGCTTGGGGTCTAGCGGTAAAGAGACCCAGTACTTC. It translates to CASSLGSSGKETQYF.

The chain joins TRBV5-1 to TRBJ2-2; 11 nucleotides line up with TRBD1. The germline V gene has CDR1 SGHRS and CDR2 YFSETQ. This CDR3 has 18 amino acids. J gave up 1 base and V 4 bases, and 9 bases lay outside the gene matches. CDR3 bases: TGCGCCAGCAGCCGGACAGGGGGCGTTTTGAGGAACACCGGGGAGCTGTTTTTT. This translates into CASSRTGGVLRNTGELFF.

This chain joins TRBV14 and TRBJ2-4, with 9 bases that match TRBD1. V lost 4 bases and J lost 6; bases outside the gene matches: 10. Germline V gives CDR1 SGHDN, CDR2 FVKESK. This CDR3 is 16 amino acids long. The CDR3 sequence is CASSLRDREEGNIQYF. The CDR3 bases are TGTGCCAGCAGCCTCCGGGACAGGGAGGAGGGAAACATTCAGTACTTC.